A selection of T cell receptor beta chains follows, all from one sample in a study of memory CD8 T cells in hepatitis C reinfection. Repertoires were generated with immunoSEQ multiplex PCR, while TCRdb's copy carries only in-frame clones and drops some. Here the sample spans approximately 52,000 clones, under 90% being singletons. Sequencing was done on a sample of naive CD8+ T cells sorted from blood. The receptors derive from a young man with hepatitis C virus infection. Both conserved end residues are part of each CDR3. D genes are given only for firm matches. Size values are once, few and many counts, or a class for expanded clones, and some rows have none.

V gene: TRBV27; clone size: NA; J gene: TRBJ1-1; D gene: NA; CDR3 DNA: TGTGCCAGCATCGAAGTGGGGGGAAACACTGAAGCTTTCTTT; CDR3 protein: CASIEVGGNTEAFF
V gene: TRBV27; clone size: NA; J gene: TRBJ2-5; D gene: TRBD1; CDR3 DNA: TGTGCCAGCAGTCCGGGACAGGCTCAAGAGACCCAGTACTTC; CDR3 protein: CASSPGQAQETQYF
V gene: TRBV11-2; clone size: NA; J gene: TRBJ1-1; D gene: NA; CDR3 DNA: TGTGCCAGCAGCAGAGGGGGTTTCACTGAAGCTTTCTTT; CDR3 protein: CASSRGGFTEAFF
V gene: TRBV11-1; clone size: NA; J gene: TRBJ2-7; D gene: NA; CDR3 DNA: TGTGCCAGCAGCGCCGGGAGAGAGATCTGCGAGCAGTACTTC; CDR3 protein: CASSAGREICEQYF
V gene: TRBV25-1; clone size: NA; J gene: TRBJ2-1; D gene: TRBD1; CDR3 DNA: TGTGCCAGCACTCCTGACAGGGGGTACAATGAGCAGTTCTTC; CDR3 protein: CASTPDRGYNEQFF
V gene: TRBV6-4; clone size: NA; J gene: TRBJ1-1; D gene: NA; CDR3 DNA: TGTGCCAGCAGTGAGGAGGGCGGGAACACTGAAGCTTTCTTT; CDR3 protein: CASSEEGGNTEAFF
V gene: TRBV9; clone size: NA; J gene: TRBJ2-3; D gene: TRBD2; CDR3 DNA: TGTGCCAGCAGCGAAACAGACGGGACTAGCGGGACAGATACGCAGTATTTT; CDR3 protein: CASSETDGTSGTDTQYF
V gene: TRBV7-8; clone size: NA; J gene: TRBJ2-2; D gene: TRBD1; CDR3 DNA: TGTGCCAGCAGTCCCTGGACAGGGGTAACCGGGGAGCTGTTTTTT; CDR3 protein: CASSPWTGVTGELFF
V gene: TRBV5-5; clone size: NA; J gene: TRBJ1-3; D gene: TRBD1; CDR3 DNA: TGTGCCAGCAGACGGGACAGGGGCCACACCATATATTTT; CDR3 protein: CASRRDRGHTIYF
V gene: TRBV5-4; clone size: NA; J gene: TRBJ2-7; D gene: TRBD2; CDR3 DNA: TGTGCCAGCAGCTTACTAGCGACCTACGAGCAGTACTTC; CDR3 protein: CASSLLATYEQYF
V gene: TRBV28; clone size: NA; J gene: TRBJ1-1; D gene: TRBD1; CDR3 DNA: TGTGCCAGCAGTCAACAGGGGGGAGCTTTCTTT; CDR3 protein: CASSQQGGAFF
V gene: TRBV5-1; clone size: NA; J gene: TRBJ2-5; D gene: TRBD2; CDR3 DNA: TGCGCCAGCAGCTGGGGGACTAGCGGGGGCCAAGAGACCCAGTACTTC; CDR3 protein: CASSWGTSGGQETQYF
V gene: TRBV11-2; clone size: NA; J gene: TRBJ2-6; D gene: NA; CDR3 DNA: TGTGCCAGCAGCTTATCTGCAGGCGCAGGCACTGGGGCCAACGTCCTGACTTTC; CDR3 protein: CASSLSAGAGTGANVLTF
V gene: TRBV7-9; clone size: once; J gene: TRBJ2-5; D gene: NA; CDR3 DNA: TGTGCCAGCAGCTTAGATCTGGGGGGAGAGACCCAGTACTTC; CDR3 protein: CASSLDLGGETQYF
V gene: TRBV5-4; clone size: NA; J gene: TRBJ2-5; D gene: TRBD2; CDR3 DNA: TGTGCCAGCAGCTTGACTAGCGTGCAACAAGAGACCCAGTACTTC; CDR3 protein: CASSLTSVQQETQYF
V gene: TRBV7-2; clone size: NA; J gene: TRBJ2-7; D gene: TRBD2; CDR3 DNA: TGTGCCAGCAGCTTAGGGCTAGCGGGATTATCCTACGAGCAGTACTTC; CDR3 protein: CASSLGLAGLSYEQYF
V gene: TRBV13; clone size: NA; J gene: TRBJ1-6; D gene: TRBD1; CDR3 DNA: TGTGCCAGCAGCTTCCTCCAACAGGGGTCACGGTCACCCCTCCACTTT; CDR3 protein: CASSFLQQGSRSPLHF
V gene: TRBV2; clone size: NA; J gene: TRBJ2-3; D gene: NA; CDR3 DNA: TGTGCCAGCAGTGAAACAGGGATTCGGGATACGCAGTATTTT; CDR3 protein: CASSETGIRDTQYF
V gene: TRBV6-5; clone size: NA; J gene: TRBJ1-1; D gene: TRBD1; CDR3 DNA: TGTGCCAGCAGTTACTCGACAGGGGGCGGGACTGAAGCTTTCTTT; CDR3 protein: CASSYSTGGGTEAFF
V gene: TRBV6-1; clone size: NA; J gene: TRBJ2-7; D gene: NA; CDR3 DNA: TGTGCCAGCAGTGGACGCCCCGGTTATTTTCAGGGCTACGAGCAGTACTTC; CDR3 protein: CASSGRPGYFQGYEQYF
V gene: TRBV7-9; clone size: NA; J gene: TRBJ2-7; D gene: NA; CDR3 DNA: TGTGCCAGCAGCCTAATAGACACAGGGTTTGGCGACGAGCAGTACTTC; CDR3 protein: CASSLIDTGFGDEQYF
V gene: TRBV2; clone size: NA; J gene: TRBJ2-7; D gene: NA; CDR3 DNA: TGTGCCAGCAGTGAAAATCTCCCCGCGGAAGAGGGAACCTACGAGCAGTACTTC; CDR3 protein: CASSENLPAEEGTYEQYF
V gene: TRBV19; clone size: NA; J gene: TRBJ1-6; D gene: TRBD1; CDR3 DNA: TGTGCCAGTAGCACCGGACAGGGGTATAATTCACCCCTCCACTTT; CDR3 protein: CASSTGQGYNSPLHF
V gene: TRBV28; clone size: NA; J gene: TRBJ2-3; D gene: TRBD1; CDR3 DNA: TGTGCCAGCAGCCTCGGGACAGGCATAGGTAGCACAGATACGCAGTATTTT; CDR3 protein: CASSLGTGIGSTDTQYF
V gene: TRBV7-9; clone size: NA; J gene: TRBJ1-3; D gene: NA; CDR3 DNA: TGTGCCAGCAGCTCTCAACAGGGTAGTGACTCTGGAAACACCATATATTTT; CDR3 protein: CASSSQQGSDSGNTIYF
V gene: TRBV6-4; clone size: NA; J gene: TRBJ2-3; D gene: TRBD2; CDR3 DNA: TGTGCCAGCAGTGACTCGCGGGAGCCAGATACGCAGTATTTT; CDR3 protein: CASSDSREPDTQYF
V gene: TRBV5-5; clone size: NA; J gene: TRBJ1-1; D gene: NA; CDR3 DNA: TGTGCCAGCAGCTTGGGTGGGGGCGACACTGAAGCTTTCTTT; CDR3 protein: CASSLGGGDTEAFF
V gene: TRBV7-8; clone size: NA; J gene: TRBJ2-2; D gene: NA; CDR3 DNA: TGTGCCAGCAGCGCACGTCTCGGGGTCAACACCGGGGAGCTGTTTTTT; CDR3 protein: CASSARLGVNTGELFF
V gene: TRBV19; clone size: NA; J gene: TRBJ2-1; D gene: NA; CDR3 DNA: TGTGCCAGTAGTGCCTACTCGGATGAGCAGTTCTTC; CDR3 protein: CASSAYSDEQFF
V gene: TRBV21-1; clone size: NA; J gene: TRBJ2-3; D gene: NA; CDR3 DNA: TGTGCCAGCAGCAAAGCAAGCGGGGGGGAAAAAGATACGCAGTATTTT; CDR3 protein: CASSKASGGEKDTQYF
V gene: TRBV19; clone size: few; J gene: TRBJ1-5; D gene: NA; CDR3 DNA: TGTGCCAGTACCCCCGTAGCCTATAGCAATCAGCCCCAGCATTTT; CDR3 protein: CASTPVAYSNQPQHF
V gene: TRBV7-9; clone size: once; J gene: TRBJ1-1; D gene: TRBD1; CDR3 DNA: TGTGCCAGCAGCTCCCCAGGGGGCGCGGGTGAAGCTTTCTTT; CDR3 protein: CASSSPGGAGEAFF
V gene: TRBV4-3; clone size: NA; J gene: TRBJ1-1; D gene: TRBD1; CDR3 DNA: TGCGCCAGCAGCCAAGTCGGGGGTTATAGGGACAGGGTGAACACTGAAGCTTTCTTT; CDR3 protein: CASSQVGGYRDRVNTEAFF
V gene: TRBV5-6; clone size: NA; J gene: TRBJ2-3; D gene: TRBD2; CDR3 DNA: TGTGCCAGCAGCTTGGGACTAGCGGGGGTGACAGATACGCAGTATTTT; CDR3 protein: CASSLGLAGVTDTQYF
V gene: TRBV27; clone size: NA; J gene: TRBJ1-2; D gene: NA; CDR3 DNA: TGTGCCAGCAGTTTCGGGGAATACTATGGCTACACCTTC; CDR3 protein: CASSFGEYYGYTF
V gene: TRBV10-1; clone size: once; J gene: TRBJ2-5; D gene: TRBD2; CDR3 DNA: TGCGCCAGCAGTGCTAGCGGATACCAAGAGACCCAGTACTTC; CDR3 protein: CASSASGYQETQYF
V gene: TRBV19; clone size: NA; J gene: TRBJ2-7; D gene: NA; CDR3 DNA: TGTGCCAGTAGTTCTTGGGGGGAGTTCAACGAGCAGTACTTC; CDR3 protein: CASSSWGEFNEQYF
V gene: TRBV19; clone size: NA; J gene: TRBJ2-3; D gene: TRBD2; CDR3 DNA: TGTGCCGCTTCCCTAGCGGGAGGCCTCACAGATACGCAGTATTTT; CDR3 protein: CAASLAGGLTDTQYF
V gene: TRBV19; clone size: NA; J gene: TRBJ2-1; D gene: NA; CDR3 DNA: TGTGCCAGTAGTATGAGGGACTCTACCTACAATGAGCAGTTCTTC; CDR3 protein: CASSMRDSTYNEQFF
V gene: TRBV5-1; clone size: NA; J gene: TRBJ2-7; D gene: NA; CDR3 DNA: TGCGCCAGCAGCTTGTCCGGGACTCCCCTCTACGAGCAGTACTTC; CDR3 protein: CASSLSGTPLYEQYF
V gene: TRBV5-6; clone size: NA; J gene: TRBJ1-5; D gene: NA; CDR3 DNA: TGTGCCAGCAGGTTGGGCCCAGGTGATCAGCCCCAGCATTTT; CDR3 protein: CASRLGPGDQPQHF
V gene: TRBV13; clone size: few; J gene: TRBJ2-7; D gene: TRBD2; CDR3 DNA: TGTGCCAGCAGCTTGACTAGCGGGCTCTACGAGCAGTACTTC; CDR3 protein: CASSLTSGLYEQYF